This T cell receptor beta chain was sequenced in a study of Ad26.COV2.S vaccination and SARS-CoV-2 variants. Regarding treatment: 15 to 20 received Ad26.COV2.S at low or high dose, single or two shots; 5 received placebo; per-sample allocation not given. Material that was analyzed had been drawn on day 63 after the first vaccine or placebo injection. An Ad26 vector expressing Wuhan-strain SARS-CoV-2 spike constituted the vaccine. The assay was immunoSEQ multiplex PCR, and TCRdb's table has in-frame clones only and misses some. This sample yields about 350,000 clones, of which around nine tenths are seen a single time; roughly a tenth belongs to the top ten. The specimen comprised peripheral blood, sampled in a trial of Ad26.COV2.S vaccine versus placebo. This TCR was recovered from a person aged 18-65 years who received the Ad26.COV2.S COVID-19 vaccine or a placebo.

CDR3: CASSLIGQARSPLHF. CDR3 nucleotide sequence: TGTGCCAGCAGCTTAATCGGGCAGGCGCGATCACCCCTCCACTTT. The chain joins TRBV7-6 to TRBJ1-6, with D unclear. The CDR3 has 15 amino acids. In germline, CDR1 is SGHVS, CDR2 FNYEAQ. Trimming removed 2 bases from V and 10 bases from J, with 15 bases in between.